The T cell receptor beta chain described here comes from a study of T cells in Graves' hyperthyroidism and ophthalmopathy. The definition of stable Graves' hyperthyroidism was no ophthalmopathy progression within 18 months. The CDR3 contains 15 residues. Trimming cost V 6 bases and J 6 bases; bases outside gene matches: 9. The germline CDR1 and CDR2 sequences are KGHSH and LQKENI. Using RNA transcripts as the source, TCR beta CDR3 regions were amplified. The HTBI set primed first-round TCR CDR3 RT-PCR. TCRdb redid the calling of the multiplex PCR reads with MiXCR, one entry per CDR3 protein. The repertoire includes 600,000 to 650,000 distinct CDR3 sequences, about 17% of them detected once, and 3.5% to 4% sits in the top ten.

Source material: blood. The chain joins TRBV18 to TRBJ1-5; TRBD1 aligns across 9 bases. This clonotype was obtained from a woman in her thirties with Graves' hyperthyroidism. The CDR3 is CASSPGQGESQPQHF. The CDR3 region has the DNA TGTGCCAGCTCTCCGGGACAGGGCGAGAGTCAGCCCCAGCATTTT.